This TCR beta chain was captured in a study of T cells in Graves' hyperthyroidism and ophthalmopathy. This clonotype came up a few times. Researchers took RNA transcripts and amplified the TCR beta CDR3 regions from them. Primed by the HTBI set, a first-round RT-PCR was run on the TCR CDR3. TCRdb re-called the multiplex PCR reads with MiXCR, one entry per CDR3 protein. The table has some 500,000 distinct CDR3 sequences, approximately 16% seen once. The CDR3 is made up of 15 amino acids. The germline V and J ends were trimmed by 0 bases and 6 bases, with 12 bases remaining between them. CDR1 and CDR2 from the germline V gene are SGHAT and FQNNGV.

V usage is TRBV11-2 and J usage is TRBJ2-4, with D possibly TRBD2 on 6 matching bases. The sequenced sample was blood. The TCR sequence derives from a woman younger than 45 with Graves' ophthalmopathy. The CDR3 sequence is CASSLERTMGNIQYF. The CDR3 bases are TGTGCCAGCAGCTTAGAGCGGACTATGGGAAACATTCAGTACTTC.